This T cell receptor beta chain is drawn from a study of T-cell memory formation after mild COVID-19. Germline values: CDR1 LNHDA, CDR2 SQIVND (reference sequence). J lost 2 bases, V lost 2 bases, and 4 bases had no gene match. The CDR3 has 16 amino acids. The sample holds a few counts of this clonotype. TCRdb reanalysed the 5' RACE reads using MiXCR and keeps one entry per CDR3 protein. The sample lists under 300,000 distinct CDR3 sequences; approximately 18% were seen once. The V call is TRBV19, the J call TRBJ1-1; 11 bases agree with TRBD1. The specimen was PBMCs or a T cell subset sorted from them (not recorded which). The sequence derives from a man aged 18 to 35 who had mild COVID-19 (a few samples of this study predate the infection). Cell type and time point are not known. CDR3 sequence reads: CASSILRTGGNTEAFF. CDR3 sequence (DNA): TGTGCCAGTAGTATACTCAGGACAGGGGGCAACACTGAAGCTTTCTTT. The variable domain in full, completed from reference TRBV19 and TRBJ1-1, reads DGGITQSPKYLFRKEGQNVTLSCEQNLNHDAMYWYRQDPGQGLRLIYYSQIVNDFQKGDIAEGYSVSREKKESFPLTVTSAQKNPTAFYLCASSILRTGGNTEAFFGQGTRLTVV.